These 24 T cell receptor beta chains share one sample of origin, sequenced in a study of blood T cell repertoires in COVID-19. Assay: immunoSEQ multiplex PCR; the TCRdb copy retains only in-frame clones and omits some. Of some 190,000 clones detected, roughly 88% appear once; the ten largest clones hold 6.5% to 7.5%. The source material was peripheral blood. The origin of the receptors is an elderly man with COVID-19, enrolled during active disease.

The CDR3 region is CASSLAGFDTEAFF. For the CDR3, the DNA is TGCGCCAGCAGCTTAGCAGGGTTTGACACTGAAGCTTTCTTT. This chain joins TRBV5-1 and TRBJ1-1, with D possibly being TRBD1 (5 bases). V lost 2 bases and J 3 bases, leaving 11 bases between the germline ends. This CDR3 is 14 amino acids long. Germline lookup yields CDR1 SGHRS and CDR2 YFSETQ.

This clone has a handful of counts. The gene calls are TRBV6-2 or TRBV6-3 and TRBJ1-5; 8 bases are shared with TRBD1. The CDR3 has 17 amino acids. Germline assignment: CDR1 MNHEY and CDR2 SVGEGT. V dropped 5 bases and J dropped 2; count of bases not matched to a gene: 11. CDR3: CASSLGAGGVGNQPQHF. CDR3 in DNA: TGTGCCAGCAGTCTAGGGGCAGGGGGCGTAGGCAATCAGCCCCAGCATTTT.

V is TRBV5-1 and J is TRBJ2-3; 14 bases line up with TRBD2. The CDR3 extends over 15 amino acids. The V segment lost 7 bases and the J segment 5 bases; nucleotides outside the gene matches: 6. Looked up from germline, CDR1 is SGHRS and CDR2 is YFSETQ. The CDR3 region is CASYGLAGGGDTQYF. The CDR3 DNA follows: TGCGCCAGCTACGGACTAGCGGGGGGAGGAGATACGCAGTATTTT.

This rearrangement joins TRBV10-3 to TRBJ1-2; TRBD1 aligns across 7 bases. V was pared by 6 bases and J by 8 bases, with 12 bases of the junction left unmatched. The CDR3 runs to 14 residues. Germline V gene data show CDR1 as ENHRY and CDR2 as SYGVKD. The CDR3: CAISSSDRVGGYTF. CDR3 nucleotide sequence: TGTGCCATCAGCTCGAGCGACAGGGTGGGGGGCTACACCTTC.

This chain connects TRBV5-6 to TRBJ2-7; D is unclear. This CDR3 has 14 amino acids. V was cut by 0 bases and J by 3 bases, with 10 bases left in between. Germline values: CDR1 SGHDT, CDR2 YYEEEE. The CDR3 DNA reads TGTGCCAGCAGCTTGGGAGGAAGGAACTACGAGCAGTACTTC. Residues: CASSLGGRNYEQYF.

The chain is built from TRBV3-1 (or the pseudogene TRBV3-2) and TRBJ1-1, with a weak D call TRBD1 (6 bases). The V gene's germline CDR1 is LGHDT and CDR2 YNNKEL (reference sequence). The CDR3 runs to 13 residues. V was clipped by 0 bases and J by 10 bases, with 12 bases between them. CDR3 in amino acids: CASSQDLGGRAFF. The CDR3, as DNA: TGTGCCAGCAGCCAAGATCTGGGGGGGCGAGCTTTCTTT.

CDR3 protein: CASSLDGGSSYNEQFF. Written as DNA, the CDR3 is TGCGCCAGCAGCTTGGACGGGGGGAGCTCCTACAATGAGCAGTTCTTC. This rearrangement joins TRBV5-1 to TRBJ2-1; TRBD2 matches 7 bases. The CDR3 covers 16 residues. Germline V gives CDR1 SGHRS, CDR2 YFSETQ. J lost 0 bases, V lost 0 bases, and 3 bases had no gene match. Looking up the rest from reference TRBV5-1 and TRBJ2-1 gives the full variable domain: KAGVTQTPRYLIKTRGQQVTLSCSPISGHRSVSWYQQTPGQGLQFLFEYFSETQRNKGNFPGRFSGRQFSNSRSEMNVSTLELGDSALYLCASSLDGGSSYNEQFFGPGTRLTVL.

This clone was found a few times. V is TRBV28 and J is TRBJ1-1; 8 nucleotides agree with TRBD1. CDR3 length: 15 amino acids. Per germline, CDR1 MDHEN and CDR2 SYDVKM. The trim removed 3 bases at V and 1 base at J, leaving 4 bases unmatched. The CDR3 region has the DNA TGTGCCAGCAGTTTCCAGGGGGCGCGGAACACTGAAGCTTTCTTT. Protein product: CASSFQGARNTEAFF. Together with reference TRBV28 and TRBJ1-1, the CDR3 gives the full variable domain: DVKVTQSSRYLVKRTGEKVFLECVQDMDHENMFWYRQDPGLGLRLIYFSYDVKMKEKGDIPEGYSVSREKKERFSLILESASTNQTSMYLCASSFQGARNTEAFFGQGTRLTVV.

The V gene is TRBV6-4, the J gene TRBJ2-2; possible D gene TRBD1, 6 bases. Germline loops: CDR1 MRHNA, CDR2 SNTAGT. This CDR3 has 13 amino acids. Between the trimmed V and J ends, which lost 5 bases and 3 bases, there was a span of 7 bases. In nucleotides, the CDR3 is TGTGCCAGCAGTCCAGGGGACACCGGGGAGCTGTTTTTT. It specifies CASSPGDTGELFF.

CDR3 nucleotide sequence: TGTGCCAGCAGTTCCCTCAGGGGCGAGCAGTACTTC. The encoded protein is CASSSLRGEQYF. The chain uses TRBV12-3 or TRBV12-4 and TRBJ2-7, with D tentatively TRBD1 (6 bases). The CDR3 totals 12 residues. The V end was cut by 4 bases, the J end by 6 bases, with 10 bases between.

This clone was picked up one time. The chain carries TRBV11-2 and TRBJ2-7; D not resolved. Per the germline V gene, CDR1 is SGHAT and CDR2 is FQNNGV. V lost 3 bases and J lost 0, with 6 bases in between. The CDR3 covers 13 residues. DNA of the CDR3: TGTGCCAGCAGCTTTGCCAGCTCCTACGAGCAGTACTTC. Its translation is CASSFASSYEQYF.

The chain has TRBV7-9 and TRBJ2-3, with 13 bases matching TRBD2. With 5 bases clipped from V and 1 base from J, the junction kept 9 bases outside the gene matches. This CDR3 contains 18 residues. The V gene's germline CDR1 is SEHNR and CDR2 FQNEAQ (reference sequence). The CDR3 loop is CASSPGLGLAGGTDTQYF. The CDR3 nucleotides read TGTGCCAGCAGCCCGGGACTTGGACTAGCGGGGGGCACAGATACGCAGTATTTT.

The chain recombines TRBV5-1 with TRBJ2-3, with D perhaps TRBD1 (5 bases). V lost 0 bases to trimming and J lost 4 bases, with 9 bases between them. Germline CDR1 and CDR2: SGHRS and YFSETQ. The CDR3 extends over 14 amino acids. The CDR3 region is CASSLDAGPDTQYF. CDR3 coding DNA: TGCGCCAGCAGCTTGGACGCAGGGCCAGATACGCAGTATTTT. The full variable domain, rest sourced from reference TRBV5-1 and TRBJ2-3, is KAGVTQTPRYLIKTRGQQVTLSCSPISGHRSVSWYQQTPGQGLQFLFEYFSETQRNKGNFPGRFSGRQFSNSRSEMNVSTLELGDSALYLCASSLDAGPDTQYFGPGTRLTVL.

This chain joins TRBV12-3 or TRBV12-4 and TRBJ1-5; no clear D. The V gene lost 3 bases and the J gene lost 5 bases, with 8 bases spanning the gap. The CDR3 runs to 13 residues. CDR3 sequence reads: CASSFRGYQPQHF. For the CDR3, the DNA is TGTGCCAGCAGTTTTAGAGGGTATCAGCCCCAGCATTTT.

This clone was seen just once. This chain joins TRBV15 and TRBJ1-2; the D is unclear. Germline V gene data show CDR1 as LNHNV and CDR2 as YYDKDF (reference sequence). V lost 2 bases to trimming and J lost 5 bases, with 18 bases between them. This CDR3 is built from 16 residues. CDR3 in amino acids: CATSRLLAGRGYGYTF. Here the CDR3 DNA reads TGTGCCACCAGCAGATTACTCGCGGGCCGCGGATATGGCTACACCTTC.

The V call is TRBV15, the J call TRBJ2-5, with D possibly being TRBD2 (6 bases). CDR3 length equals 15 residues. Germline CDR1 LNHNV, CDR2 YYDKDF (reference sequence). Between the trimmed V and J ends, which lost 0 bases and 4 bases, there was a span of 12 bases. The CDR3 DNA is TGTGCCACCAGCAGAGATCTTACCGGGGGAGAGACCCAGTACTTC. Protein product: CATSRDLTGGETQYF.

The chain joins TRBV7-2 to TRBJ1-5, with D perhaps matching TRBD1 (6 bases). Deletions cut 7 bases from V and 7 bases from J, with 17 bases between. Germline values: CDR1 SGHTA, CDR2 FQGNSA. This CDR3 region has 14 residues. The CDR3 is CASTQGGGRQPQHF. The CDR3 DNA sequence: TGTGCCAGCACTCAGGGAGGGGGGCGGCAGCCCCAGCATTTT.

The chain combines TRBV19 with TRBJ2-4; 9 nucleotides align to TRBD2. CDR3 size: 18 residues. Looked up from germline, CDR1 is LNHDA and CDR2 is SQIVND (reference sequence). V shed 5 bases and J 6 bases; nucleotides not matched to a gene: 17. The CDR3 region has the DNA TGTGCCAGTAGTCCCCGAGGGAGTGGCGGGGGGGCAGGAAACATTCAGTACTTC. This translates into CASSPRGSGGGAGNIQYF.

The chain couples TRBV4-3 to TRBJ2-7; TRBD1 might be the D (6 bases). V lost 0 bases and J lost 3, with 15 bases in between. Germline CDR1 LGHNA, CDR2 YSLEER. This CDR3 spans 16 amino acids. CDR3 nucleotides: TGCGCCAGCAGCCAAGATACTTATGGCAGGGGCTACGAGCAGTACTTC. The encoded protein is CASSQDTYGRGYEQYF.

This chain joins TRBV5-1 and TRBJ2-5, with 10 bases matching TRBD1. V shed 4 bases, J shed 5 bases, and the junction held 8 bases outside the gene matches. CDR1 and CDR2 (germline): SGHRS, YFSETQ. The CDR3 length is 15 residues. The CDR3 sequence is CASSPLDRGSETQYF. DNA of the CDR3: TGCGCCAGCAGCCCCCTGGACAGGGGGTCGGAGACCCAGTACTTC.

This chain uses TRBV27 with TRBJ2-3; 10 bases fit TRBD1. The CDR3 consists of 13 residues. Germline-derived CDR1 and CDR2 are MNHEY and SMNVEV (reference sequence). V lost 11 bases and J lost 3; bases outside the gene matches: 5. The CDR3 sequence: CAVRDRGTDTQYF. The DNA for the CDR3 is TGTGCCGTCCGGGACAGGGGAACAGATACGCAGTATTTT.

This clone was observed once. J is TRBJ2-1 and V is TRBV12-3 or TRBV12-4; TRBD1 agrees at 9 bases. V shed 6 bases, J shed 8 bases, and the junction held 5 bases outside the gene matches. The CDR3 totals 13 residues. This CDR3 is CASRTGGRDEQFF. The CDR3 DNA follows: TGTGCCAGCAGGACAGGGGGTAGGGATGAGCAGTTCTTC.

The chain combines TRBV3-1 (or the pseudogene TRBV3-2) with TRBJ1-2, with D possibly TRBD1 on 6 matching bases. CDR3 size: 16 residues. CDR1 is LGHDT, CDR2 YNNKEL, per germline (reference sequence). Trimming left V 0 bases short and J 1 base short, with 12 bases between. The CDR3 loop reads CASSQDHRAVNYGYTF. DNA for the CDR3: TGTGCCAGCAGCCAAGATCACAGGGCGGTTAACTATGGCTACACCTTC.

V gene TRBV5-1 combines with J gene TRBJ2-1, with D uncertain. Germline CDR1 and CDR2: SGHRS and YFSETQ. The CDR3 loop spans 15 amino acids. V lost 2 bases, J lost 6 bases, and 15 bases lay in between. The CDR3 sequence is CASSLYTVALNEQFF. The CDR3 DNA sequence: TGCGCCAGCAGCTTATATACAGTGGCCCTCAATGAGCAGTTCTTC.